The clone carrying this T cell receptor (beta chain) was detected only a few times. Its antigen is still unknown. A single record per CDR3 protein comes from TCRdb applying MiXCR to the RT-PCR reads. Of about 500,000 distinct CDR3 sequences listed, around 7.7% are singletons. The data were taken from a study of response to subunit inactivated influenza vaccine. Study-wide points: Authors proposed each seasonal influenza vaccination draws in few new T cells.

There are 13 residues in the CDR3. From germline, CDR1 is ENHRY and CDR2 SYGVKD. The V end lost 0 bases, the J end lost 5 bases, and 8 bases lay between the germline ends. The chain employs TRBV10-3 and TRBJ2-7, with D possibly matching TRBD1 (6 bases). Sequencing was performed on PBMCs from blood, taken around 25 months after vaccination. This sequence was found in a man between 50 and 70 years old who received an inactivated influenza vaccine. The CDR3 sequence: CAISESGANEQYF. Written as DNA, the CDR3 is TGTGCCATCAGTGAGTCGGGGGCGAACGAGCAGTACTTC.